This TCR beta chain is from a study of blood T cell repertoires in COVID-19. Overall study: The United States, Italy and Spain were the sources of the acute and convalescent COVID-19 samples. The analysed material was cDNA or gDNA that came from T cells, B-cell-depleted T cells, or PBMCs.

Original processing methods: For nucleated cells, counts were estimated from reference gene primer amplification. Only in-frame clones appear in the TCRdb table, and some are missing; sequencing was by immunoSEQ multiplex PCR. D and trimming were read from the DNA, whereas the V and J calls and clone size are those reported in that table. Among roughly 120,000 clones listed, 83% were seen once. The CDR3 length is 13 residues. CDR1 is LGHDT, CDR2 YNNKEL, per germline (reference sequence). The V segment lost 9 bases and the J segment 4 bases; nucleotides outside the gene matches: 5. The chain recombines TRBV3-1 (or the pseudogene TRBV3-2) with TRBJ1-4; TRBD1 matches 7 bases. This receptor was taken from a woman aged 55-70 years with acute or convalescent COVID-19. Input material: peripheral blood. CDR3 coding DNA: TGTGCCAGTGGTGGGGACAGTAATGAAAAACTGTTTTTT. It encodes CASGGDSNEKLFF.